One sample yielded the 16 T cell receptor beta chains listed below, sequenced in a study of blood T cell repertoires in COVID-19 (TCRdb year 2020). The library was generated by the immunoSEQ multiplex PCR assay. In TCRdb, the immuneACCESS table is reduced to in-frame sequences with V and J assigned. These tables do not hold every clone; where another copy was compared, an unresolved V gene accounts for under half, and the others remain unexplained. The sample records approximately 100,000 clones, 65% to 85% of which are singletons. The ten largest clones add up to approximately 4.5% of the sample. Specimen: peripheral blood. Receptors were obtained from a man aged 55 to 70 with acute or convalescent COVID-19.

The chain employs TRBV14 and TRBJ1-1; 7 bases match TRBD1. The germline V gene has CDR1 SGHDN and CDR2 FVKESK. The J segment lost 0 bases and the V segment lost 3 bases, leaving 1 base of the junction unmatched. CDR3 length: 14 amino acids. Here the CDR3 reads CASSHRGVNTEAFF. As DNA, the CDR3 is TGTGCCAGCAGCCACAGGGGGGTGAACACTGAAGCTTTCTTT.

This sequence joins TRBV24-1 and TRBJ1-3; D unclear. CDR1 and CDR2 (germline): KGHDR, SFDVKD. CDR3 length: 13 residues. Trimming shortened V by 8 bases and J by 0 bases, and 7 bases separated the two germline ends. CDR3 in DNA: TGTGCCACCAAGGAGGGCTCTGGAAACACCATATATTTT. It encodes CATKEGSGNTIYF.

The chain combines TRBV14 with TRBJ1-1; 9 nucleotides line up with TRBD1. With V trimmed by 4 bases and J by 4 bases, 4 bases remained unmatched. CDR3 length: 14 residues. Germline lookup yields CDR1 SGHDN and CDR2 FVKESK. DNA of the CDR3: TGTGCCAGCAGCCGAATGACAGGGGGCACTGAAGCTTTCTTT. Protein: CASSRMTGGTEAFF. Full variable domain (remainder filled in from reference TRBV14 and TRBJ1-1): EAGVTQFPSHSVIEKGQTVTLRCDPISGHDNLYWYRRVMGKEIKFLLHFVKESKQDESGMPNNRFLAERTGGTYSTLKVQPAELEDSGVYFCASSRMTGGTEAFFGQGTRLTVV.

This clone was counted a single time. The rearrangement joins TRBV18 to TRBJ2-2; D is perhaps TRBD2 (5 bases). The CDR3 sequence is 16 residues long. Germline V gives CDR1 KGHSH, CDR2 LQKENI. Between the trimmed V and J ends, which lost 5 bases and 1 base, there was a span of 14 bases. The CDR3 sequence is CASSFGILGNTGELFF. CDR3 sequence (DNA): TGTGCCAGCTCATTCGGGATTTTGGGGAACACCGGGGAGCTGTTTTTT. Complete variable domain (other parts from reference TRBV18 and TRBJ2-2): NAGVMQNPRHLVRRRGQEARLRCSPMKGHSHVYWYRQLPEEGLKFMVYLQKENIIDESGMPKERFSAEFPKEGPSILRIQQVVRGDSAAYFCASSFGILGNTGELFFGEGSRLTVL.

The chain couples TRBV5-4 to TRBJ2-7; 10 bases map to TRBD1. CDR3 length: 15 residues. J was trimmed by 5 bases and V by 0 bases; bases with no gene match: 5. Germline values: CDR1 SGHNT, CDR2 YYREEE (reference sequence). CDR3 sequence: CASSLAGTGVHEQYF. The CDR3 DNA reads TGTGCCAGCAGCTTGGCGGGGACAGGGGTCCACGAGCAGTACTTC. Full variable domain (missing parts from reference TRBV5-4 and TRBJ2-7): ETGVTQSPTHLIKTRGQQVTLRCSSQSGHNTVSWYQQALGQGPQFIFQYYREEENGRGNFPPRFSGLQFPNYSSELNVNALELDDSALYLCASSLAGTGVHEQYFGPGTRLTVT.

This clone has more than one count but fewer than ten. V is TRBV2 and J is TRBJ1-5; D possibly corresponds to TRBD1 (5 bases). The length of the CDR3 is 13 residues. Germline values: CDR1 SNHLY, CDR2 FYNNEI. V was trimmed by 4 bases and J by 3 bases, leaving 7 bases between them. In DNA form, the CDR3 reads TGTGCCAGCAGTGCTGGGGCCAATCAGCCCCAGCATTTT. This translates into CASSAGANQPQHF. The full variable domain, rest sourced from reference TRBV2 and TRBJ1-5, is EPEVTQTPSHQVTQMGQEVILRCVPISNHLYFYWYRQILGQKVEFLVSFYNNEISEKSEIFDDQFSVERPDGSNFTLKIRSTKLEDSAMYFCASSAGANQPQHFGDGTRLSIL.

V and J are TRBV6-5 and TRBJ2-7, with D tentatively TRBD2 (6 bases). V was shortened by 3 bases and J by 0 bases, with 12 bases between the two germline ends. Germline V CDR1 and CDR2: MNHEY, SVGAGI. This CDR3 region has 15 residues. The CDR3 region is CASSYGTGGSYEQYF. The CDR3 DNA is TGTGCCAGCAGTTATGGAACCGGGGGCTCCTACGAGCAGTACTTC.

V and J are TRBV6-5 and TRBJ1-6; D gene unclear. Deletions cut 7 bases from V and 9 bases from J, with 16 bases between. The CDR3 is 14 amino acids. From germline, CDR1 is MNHEY and CDR2 SVGAGI. CDR3 nucleotides: TGTGCCAGCACTACGACAATTATTGGTTCACCCCTCCACTTT. This translates into CASTTTIIGSPLHF.

This clone was found once. The chain carries TRBV5-8 and TRBJ1-2; D is undetermined. This CDR3 spans 10 amino acids. Germline V gives CDR1 SGHTS, CDR2 YDEGEE. Trimming pared 8 bases from V and 8 bases from J, leaving 10 bases between. CDR3 nucleotide sequence: TGTGCCAGTAGCCGAGGGGGCTACACCTTC. This sequence encodes CASSRGGYTF.

The chain couples TRBV7-2 to TRBJ2-1, with a tentative D call TRBD2 (7 bases). The germline CDR1 and CDR2 sequences are SGHTA and FQGNSA. V was trimmed by 2 bases and J by 9 bases, leaving 20 bases between them. The CDR3 consists of 16 residues. The CDR3 sequence: CASSLNRGTGGSEQFF. The CDR3 DNA reads TGTGCCAGCAGCTTAAATAGGGGGACGGGGGGAAGTGAGCAGTTCTTC.

The chain has TRBV6-5 and TRBJ1-2; unclear D gene. With 10 bases removed from V and 5 bases from J, the gap between germline ends came to 14 bases. The CDR3 has 12 amino acids. Germline values: CDR1 MNHEY, CDR2 SVGAGI. The chain's CDR3 is CATTDRGYGYTF. DNA for the CDR3: TGTGCCACCACGGACCGAGGGTATGGCTACACCTTC.

The rearrangement uses TRBV2 and TRBJ1-6, with 9 bases lining up with TRBD1. Germline values: CDR1 SNHLY, CDR2 FYNNEI. This CDR3 is built from 15 residues. The junction had 10 bases not matched to a gene; V was cut back by 9 bases and J by 7 bases. The CDR3 DNA follows: TGTGCCAGTGGGGACAGGGTCGGACTAAATTCACCCCTCCACTTT. Amino acids: CASGDRVGLNSPLHF.

The chain combines TRBV4-1 with TRBJ1-2, with TRBD1 matching 7 bases. V gave up 1 base and J gave up 4 bases; unmatched junction bases: 6. Per the germline V gene, CDR1 is MGHRA and CDR2 is YSYEKL. The CDR3 is made up of 15 amino acids. DNA of the CDR3: TGCGCCAGCAGCCAAGCTAAGGGGGCCCTCTATGGCTACACCTTC. Amino acids: CASSQAKGALYGYTF.

The gene calls are TRBV18 and TRBJ1-1, with D perhaps matching TRBD1 (5 bases). The germline V and J ends were trimmed by 0 bases and 0 bases, with 8 bases remaining between them. CDR1 and CDR2 (germline): KGHSH, LQKENI. The CDR3 contains 15 residues. The CDR3 here is CASSPPTVLNTEAFF. CDR3 bases: TGTGCCAGCTCACCACCGACAGTTTTGAACACTGAAGCTTTCTTT.

J is TRBJ2-5 and V is TRBV30, with D possibly matching TRBD1 (5 bases). V was trimmed by 5 bases and J by 4 bases, leaving 11 bases between them. In germline, CDR1 is GTSNPN, CDR2 SVGIG (reference sequence). This CDR3 comprises 12 residues. The CDR3 is CAWAREPETQYF. The CDR3 nucleotides read TGTGCCTGGGCCAGGGAACCAGAGACCCAGTACTTC.

The CDR3 spells CASSYSPQGGTEAFF. The CDR3 DNA follows: TGTGCCAGCAGTTACTCCCCACAGGGTGGCACTGAAGCTTTCTTT. V gene TRBV6-5 combines with J gene TRBJ1-1; possible D gene TRBD1, 6 bases. V was clipped by 0 bases and J by 4 bases, with 12 bases between them. This CDR3 comprises 15 residues. CDR1 is MNHEY, CDR2 SVGAGI, per germline.